This T cell receptor (beta chain) stems from a study of shared clonotypes between healthy human individuals. The repertoire was sequenced with immunoSEQ multiplex PCR; TCRdb's copy has only in-frame clones and lacks some. Of about 470,000 clones in the sample, roughly 83% are singletons; the top ten hold around 14%. The CDR3 totals 16 residues. Deletions cut 1 base from V and 5 bases from J, with 17 bases between. CDR1 is SGHVS and CDR2 is FQNEAQ in the germline V gene. The source material was PBMCs. The clonotype was recovered from a woman between 40 and 50 years old in good health. Some clones in this sample may be carry-over from other donors' samples. V usage is TRBV7-8 and J usage is TRBJ1-2, with a tentative D call TRBD1 (5 bases). The CDR3 spells CASSLGGASGRYGYTF. The CDR3 DNA is TGTGCCAGCAGCTTAGGTGGGGCCTCGGGACGGTATGGCTACACCTTC.